One T cell receptor (beta chain) is described in this entry. What it recognizes is unknown. This sample is drawn from a study of blood T cells in healthy people across ages. Study-wide findings and caveats: The authors considered diversity estimates from one million T cells to be underestimates.

Next came a second PCR, run for about 7 to 12 cycles, which used a sample-barcoded 5' primer along with a J-beta primer mix. Each CDR3 protein gets one entry after TCRdb re-called the 5' RACE reads with MiXCR. The data contain 1,300,000 or so distinct CDR3 sequences, roughly 64% of them seen just once; the ten biggest clones take up roughly 7%. Germline loops: CDR1 SGHTA, CDR2 FQGNSA. The CDR3 length is 15 residues. The specimen was blood. The sequence was obtained from a man aged 18 to 30 in good health. The chain has TRBV7-2 and TRBJ2-4; the D is unclear. The J call may be wrong; the DNA end is better matched by TRBJ2-7. CDR3 region: CASSLYVGSNYEQYF. CDR3 nucleotide sequence: TGTGCCAGCAGCTTGTACGTGGGTTCGAACTACGAGCAGTACTTC.